Listed below are T cell receptor beta chains from one sample, sequenced in a study of blood T cell repertoires in COVID-19. The data were produced by immunoSEQ multiplex PCR, yet TCRdb's version contains in-frame clones alone and is incomplete. Of around 200,000 clones in the sample, 80% to 85% are singletons; the top ten hold about 4.5%. Specimen: peripheral blood. Every receptor here comes from a man aged 45-65 years with active or convalescent COVID-19. CDR3s include the opening cysteine and the closing phenylalanine or tryptophan. D genes are given only for firm matches. Part of the rows lack a size; the others show once, few, many or a class for expanded clones.

>TRBV30|TRBJ1-1|NA|NA
CAWISRVYTEAFF
TGTGCCTGGATCAGCAGGGTTTACACTGAAGCTTTCTTT
>TRBV10-3|TRBJ1-6|NA|few
CAISESQRSPLHF
TGTGCCATCAGTGAGTCTCAGCGGTCACCCCTCCACTTT
>TRBV19|TRBJ2-1|NA|NA
CATRDSRFGNEQFF
TGTGCCACCCGGGACTCCCGCTTTGGCAATGAGCAGTTCTTC
>TRBV4-1|TRBJ1-3|TRBD1|NA
CASSQEGTGNSGNTIYF
TGCGCCAGCAGCCAAGAAGGGACAGGAAACTCTGGAAACACCATATATTTT
>TRBV19|TRBJ1-5|TRBD1|NA
CASRTYGGQGSNQPQHF
TGTGCCAGTAGGACTTACGGAGGACAGGGAAGCAATCAGCCCCAGCATTTT
>TRBV2|TRBJ1-6|NA|NA
CASSRGDPEDSPLHF
TGTGCCAGCAGTCGGGGGGACCCCGAAGATTCACCCCTCCACTTT
>TRBV18|TRBJ1-4|NA|NA
CASSPPNGKMTNEKLFF
TGTGCCAGCTCACCACCGAACGGGAAGATGACTAATGAAAAACTGTTTTTT
>TRBV5-1|TRBJ2-2|TRBD2|NA
CASSSDPRAPGGGELFF
TGCGCCAGCAGCTCCGATCCCCGGGCCCCGGGAGGCGGGGAGCTGTTTTTT
>TRBV19|TRBJ1-5|TRBD1|NA
CASKGQGAGSAQHF
TGTGCCAGTAAGGGACAGGGAGCGGGATCAGCCCAGCATTTT
>TRBV19|TRBJ1-5|NA|NA
CASSIGRTYSNQPQHF
TGTGCCAGTAGTATTGGGAGGACTTATAGCAATCAGCCCCAGCATTTT
>TRBV19|TRBJ2-7|NA|NA
CASSIRSRDGEQYF
TGTGCCAGTAGTATCAGGAGCAGGGATGGCGAGCAGTACTTC
>TRBV5-1|TRBJ2-1|TRBD2|few
CASSSWERGPEDEQFF
TGCGCCAGCAGCTCTTGGGAGCGGGGGCCCGAGGATGAGCAGTTCTTC
>TRBV20-1|TRBJ1-5|NA|NA
CSASAQRPNQPQHF
TGCAGTGCTAGTGCCCAGAGGCCGAATCAGCCCCAGCATTTT
>TRBV11-1|TRBJ2-7|NA|NA
CASSPQAYEQYF
TGTGCCAGCAGCCCCCAGGCCTACGAGCAGTACTTC
>TRBV30|TRBJ1-1|NA|NA
CAWSVDSNTEAFF
TGTGCCTGGAGCGTCGACAGTAACACTGAAGCTTTCTTT
>TRBV5-1|TRBJ1-6|NA|NA
CASSLERVSNSPLHF
TGCGCCAGCAGCTTGGAACGGGTGAGTAATTCACCCCTCCACTTT
>TRBV29-1|TRBJ2-7|TRBD1|NA
CSVGAGGTHEQYF
TGCAGCGTTGGGGCAGGGGGTACCCACGAGCAGTACTTC
>TRBV29-1|TRBJ1-1|NA|NA
CSVEGSINRPRNTEAFF
TGCAGCGTTGAAGGGTCAATTAACAGACCACGAAACACTGAAGCTTTCTTT
>TRBV19|TRBJ1-2|NA|NA
CASSIGFGGANYGYTF
TGTGCCAGTAGTATAGGTTTCGGAGGCGCTAACTATGGCTACACCTTC
>TRBV3-1/TRBV3-2|TRBJ1-3|NA|NA
CASSQGGNTIYF
TGTGCCAGCAGCCAAGGAGGGAACACCATATATTTT
>TRBV5-6|TRBJ2-7|NA|NA
CASSPNGGNRVEQYF
TGTGCCAGCAGCCCCAACGGCGGCAATCGGGTCGAGCAGTACTTC
>TRBV5-1|TRBJ1-2|NA|NA
CASSLDGGTGGYTF
TGCGCCAGCAGCTTGGATGGCGGCACTGGGGGCTACACCTTC
>TRBV6-5|TRBJ2-7|TRBD1|NA
CASSIRDRGPEQYF
TGTGCCAGCAGTATCCGGGACAGGGGCCCCGAGCAGTACTTC
>TRBV12-3/TRBV12-4|TRBJ2-2|TRBD2|NA
CASAPPGGGELFF
TGTGCCAGCGCTCCCCCGGGGGGCGGGGAGCTGTTTTTT
>TRBV7-9|TRBJ1-2|TRBD1|once
CASSLDRVEDGYTF
TGTGCCAGCAGCCTCGACAGGGTGGAGGATGGCTACACCTTC
>TRBV27|TRBJ2-2|TRBD1|few
CASSLSPTGGTGELFF
TGTGCCAGCAGTTTATCGCCGACAGGGGGAACCGGGGAGCTGTTTTTT
>TRBV9|TRBJ1-3|NA|NA
CASSVGAGGNTIYF
TGTGCCAGCAGCGTAGGGGCAGGGGGAAACACCATATATTTT
>TRBV2|TRBJ1-1|NA|NA
CASSEAGGENTEAFF
TGTGCCAGCAGTGAAGCTGGAGGAGAGAACACTGAAGCTTTCTTT
>TRBV14|TRBJ2-4|TRBD1|NA
CASSQDPYRGKNIQYF
TGTGCCAGCAGCCAAGATCCCTACAGGGGCAAAAACATTCAGTACTTC
>TRBV12-5|TRBJ1-2|NA|NA
CASAIGGNYGYTF
TGTGCTAGTGCCATAGGGGGTAACTATGGCTACACCTTC
>TRBV5-4|TRBJ1-5|NA|NA
CASSLETVYSNQPQHF
TGTGCCAGCAGCTTGGAGACAGTTTATAGCAATCAGCCCCAGCATTTT
>TRBV15|TRBJ2-7|NA|NA
CATSRGTVYEQYF
TGTGCCACCAGCAGAGGGACAGTCTACGAGCAGTACTTC
>TRBV6-5|TRBJ1-3|NA|NA
CASVMSPNSGNTIYF
TGTGCCAGCGTTATGTCGCCTAACTCTGGAAACACCATATATTTT
>TRBV28|TRBJ2-4|NA|NA
CASSPLGDPGKNIQYF
TGTGCCAGCAGTCCCCTCGGGGATCCCGGGAAAAACATTCAGTACTTC
>TRBV9|TRBJ1-3|TRBD1|NA
CASSVAPGQAGSSGNTIYF
TGTGCCAGCAGCGTAGCCCCGGGACAGGCGGGGTCCTCTGGAAACACCATATATTTT
>TRBV5-1|TRBJ2-7|NA|NA
CASSLAVQAYEQYF
TGCGCCAGCAGCTTGGCTGTACAGGCCTACGAGCAGTACTTC
>TRBV5-4|TRBJ2-7|TRBD2|NA
CASSFPGTSGGEQYF
TGTGCCAGCAGCTTCCCCGGGACTAGCGGGGGTGAGCAGTACTTC
>TRBV5-1|TRBJ1-2|TRBD1|NA
CASSLEGAVRENGYTF
TGCGCCAGCAGCTTGGAGGGGGCCGTCAGGGAGAATGGCTACACCTTC
>TRBV18|TRBJ1-3|NA|NA
CASSSKGHQNTIYF
TGTGCCAGCTCATCGAAGGGACACCAAAACACCATATATTTT
>TRBV28|TRBJ1-2|TRBD1|NA
CASSPPRTGSGYGYTF
TGTGCCAGCAGCCCCCCCCGGACAGGCAGCGGCTATGGCTACACCTTC